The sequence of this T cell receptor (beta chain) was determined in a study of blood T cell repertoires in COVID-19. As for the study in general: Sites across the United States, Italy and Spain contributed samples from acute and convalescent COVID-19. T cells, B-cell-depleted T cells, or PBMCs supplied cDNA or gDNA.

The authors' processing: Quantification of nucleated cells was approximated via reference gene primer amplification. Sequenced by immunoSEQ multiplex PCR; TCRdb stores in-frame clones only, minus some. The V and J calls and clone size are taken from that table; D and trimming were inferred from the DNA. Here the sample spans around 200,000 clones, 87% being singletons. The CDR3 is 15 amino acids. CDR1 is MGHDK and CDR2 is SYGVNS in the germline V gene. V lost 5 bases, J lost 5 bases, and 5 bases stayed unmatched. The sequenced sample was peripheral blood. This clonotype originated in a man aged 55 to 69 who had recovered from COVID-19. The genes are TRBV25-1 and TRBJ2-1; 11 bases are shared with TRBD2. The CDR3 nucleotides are TGTGCCAGCAGTCTACTAGCGGGAGTGGACAATGAGCAGTTCTTC. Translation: CASSLLAGVDNEQFF.